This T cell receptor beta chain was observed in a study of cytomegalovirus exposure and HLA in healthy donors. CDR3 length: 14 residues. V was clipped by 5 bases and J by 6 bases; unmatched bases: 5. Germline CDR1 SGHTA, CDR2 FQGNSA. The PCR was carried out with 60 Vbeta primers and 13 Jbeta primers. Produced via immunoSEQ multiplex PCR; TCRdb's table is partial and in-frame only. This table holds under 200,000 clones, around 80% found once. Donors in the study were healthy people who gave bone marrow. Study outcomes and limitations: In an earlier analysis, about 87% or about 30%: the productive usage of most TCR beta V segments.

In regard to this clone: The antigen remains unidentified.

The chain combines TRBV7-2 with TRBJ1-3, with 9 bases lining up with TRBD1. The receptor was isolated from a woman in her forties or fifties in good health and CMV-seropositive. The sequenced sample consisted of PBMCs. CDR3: CASSPRTGENTIYF. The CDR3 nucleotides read TGTGCCAGCAGCCCAAGGACAGGGGAAAACACCATATATTTT.